Below, 17 T cell receptor beta chains from the same sample are listed, as sequenced in a study of CD8 T cells in Susac syndrome. RNA was extracted with the RNeasy kit, and a quantity of roughly 0.45 to 1 ug was reverse transcribed using random hexamers. TCRdb recomputed calls from the immunoSEQ multiplex PCR reads with MiXCR, one row per CDR3 protein. The top ten clones hold roughly 0.1% of a sample with a few hundred thousand distinct CDR3 sequences, 95% of them seen once. Material for sequencing was CD4+ T cells from PBMCs. The receptors were sampled from a human donor with multiple sclerosis.

The V and J genes are TRBV3-1 and TRBJ2-3; a weak D match, TRBD1 (5 bases). The germline CDR1 and CDR2 sequences are LGHDT and YNNKEL (reference sequence). The V end was cut by 1 base, the J end by 0 bases, with 8 bases between. The CDR3 sequence is 15 residues long. This CDR3 reads CASSQGDSSTDTQYF. The CDR3 nucleotides read TGTGCCAGCAGCCAAGGAGACAGCAGCACAGATACGCAGTATTTT.

This clonotype was seen only once. The chain links TRBV18 to TRBJ1-5, with D uncertain. The CDR3 spans 14 residues. Germline CDR1 reads KGHSH; CDR2 reads LQKENI. V was pared by 3 bases and J by 2 bases, with 8 bases between. The CDR3 nucleotides read TGTGCCAGCTCACCGATCTGGGGCAATCAGCCCCAGCATTTT. Amino acid sequence: CASSPIWGNQPQHF.

This sequence joins TRBV9 and TRBJ1-1; TRBD1 aligns across 7 bases. The CDR3 sequence is 16 residues long. Germline V gives CDR1 SGDLS, CDR2 YYNGEE. Germline trimming cut 0 bases from V and 1 base from J; bases unmatched to any gene: 6. The CDR3, as DNA: TGTGCCAGCAGCGTAGGGACAGGCAGGTCGAACACTGAAGCTTTCTTT. Translated, it gives CASSVGTGRSNTEAFF.

This clonotype was seen only a few times. The V call is TRBV12-3 or TRBV12-4, the J call TRBJ2-7; D unresolved. V shed 3 bases and J shed 4 bases, with 7 bases lying between them. This CDR3 has 12 residues. Written as DNA, the CDR3 is TGTGCCAGCAGTTTCGGTCGATACGAGCAGTACTTC. It is translated as CASSFGRYEQYF.

The rearrangement links TRBV5-6 to TRBJ2-7; the match to TRBD2 covers 8 bases. The V segment lost 3 bases and the J segment 1 base; nucleotides outside the gene matches: 3. The CDR3 totals 14 residues. CDR1 is SGHDT and CDR2 is YYEEEE in the germline V gene. The CDR3 reads CASSSGLGSYEQYF. Here the CDR3 DNA reads TGTGCCAGCAGCTCGGGACTAGGGTCCTACGAGCAGTACTTC.

The chain couples TRBV9 to TRBJ2-6; no firm D call. Deletions cut 4 bases from V and 4 bases from J, with 18 bases between. Germline V gives CDR1 SGDLS, CDR2 YYNGEE. The CDR3 length is 17 residues. The DNA for the CDR3 is TGTGCCAGCAGCCTCGGACGTACCCGAATAGGGGCCAACGTCCTGACTTTC. Protein product: CASSLGRTRIGANVLTF.

The rearrangement links TRBV10-3 to TRBJ2-1; TRBD2 agrees at 14 bases. Germline CDR1 reads ENHRY; CDR2 reads SYGVKD. The V segment lost 6 bases and the J segment 8 bases; nucleotides outside the gene matches: 9. The CDR3 has 16 residues. The CDR3 DNA reads TGTGCCATCAGCCCGACTAGCGGGAGGGCGTCATATGAGCAGTTCTTC. This translates into CAISPTSGRASYEQFF.

This clonotype appeared a single time. The gene calls are TRBV12-3 or TRBV12-4 and TRBJ2-7; a weak D match, TRBD2 (6 bases). V dropped 3 bases and J dropped 5 bases, with 11 bases sitting between them. CDR3 length equals 13 residues. CDR3 nucleotides: TGTGCCAGCAGTTTGCGGGGACTGGACGAGCAGTACTTC. This codes for CASSLRGLDEQYF.

This chain joins TRBV12-3 or TRBV12-4 and TRBJ1-2, with D unresolved. The CDR3 is 13 residues long. Trimming shortened V by 5 bases and J by 1 base, and 8 bases separated the two germline ends. CDR3 DNA sequence: TGTGCCAGCAGTAGCGACATTAACTATGGCTACACCTTC. Translation: CASSSDINYGYTF.

The chain has TRBV3-1 and TRBJ2-7; 11 positions match TRBD2. Germline V gene lookup returns CDR1 LGHDT and CDR2 YNNKEL (reference sequence). There are 14 residues in the CDR3. J was trimmed by 3 bases and V by 5 bases; bases with no gene match: 3. CDR3 DNA sequence: TGTGCCAGCAGCTATGGGACTAGCGGCTACGAGCAGTACTTC. This gives the protein CASSYGTSGYEQYF.

The gene calls are TRBV30 and TRBJ2-5; 13 bases are shared with TRBD2. The J segment lost 4 bases and the V segment lost 2 bases, leaving 10 bases of the junction unmatched. Germline V lookup: CDR1 GTSNPN, CDR2 SVGIG (reference sequence). The CDR3 sequence is 17 residues long. The DNA of the CDR3 is TGTGCCTGGAGTTCAGTACTAGCGGGAGGGCCGTCAGAGACCCAGTACTTC. Encoded protein: CAWSSVLAGGPSETQYF.

V is TRBV30 and J is TRBJ2-2; weak D call: TRBD1 (6 bases). With 5 bases removed from V and 3 bases from J, the gap between germline ends came to 10 bases. This CDR3 is 13 amino acids long. CDR1 is GTSNPN and CDR2 is SVGIG in the germline V gene (reference sequence). CDR3 in amino acids: CAWDWTDTGELFF. DNA for the CDR3: TGTGCCTGGGATTGGACAGACACCGGGGAGCTGTTTTTT.

This chain connects TRBV2 to TRBJ2-3, with D uncertain. CDR3 length: 12 residues. The ends were cut back, 5 bases at V and 4 bases at J, with 7 bases in the middle. Looked up from germline, CDR1 is SNHLY and CDR2 is FYNNEI. DNA for the CDR3: TGTGCCAGCAGTCGAAGCGCAGATACGCAGTATTTT. This sequence encodes CASSRSADTQYF.

The V and J genes are TRBV20-1 and TRBJ2-7; D may be TRBD1 (5 bases). Trimming pared 6 bases from V and 0 bases from J, leaving 18 bases between. Germline values: CDR1 DFQATT, CDR2 SNEGSKA (reference sequence). This CDR3 is built from 15 residues. Here the CDR3 reads CSADRQDIPSYEQYF. Written as DNA, the CDR3 is TGCAGTGCCGACAGACAAGATATTCCCTCCTACGAGCAGTACTTC.

The CDR3 here is CASTPSDRPYNEQFF. Written as DNA, the CDR3 is TGTGCCAGCACTCCCTCGGACAGGCCCTACAATGAGCAGTTCTTC. The rearrangement links TRBV9 to TRBJ2-1, with 7 positions matching TRBD1. The CDR3 is 15 amino acids. Germline V gene sequence: CDR1 SGDLS, CDR2 YYNGEE. V was pared by 6 bases and J by 2 bases, with 8 bases of the junction left unmatched.

The J gene is TRBJ2-2, the V gene TRBV5-1, with D uncertain. V was clipped by 4 bases and J by 4 bases, with 11 bases between them. Germline CDR1 and CDR2: SGHRS and YFSETQ. The CDR3 covers 14 residues. CDR3 protein: CASSLKMTTGELFF. As DNA, the CDR3 is TGCGCCAGCAGCCTAAAAATGACCACCGGGGAGCTGTTTTTT.

This clonotype was observed once. J is TRBJ1-4 and V is TRBV28; D not resolved. Trimming pared 8 bases from V and 8 bases from J, leaving 9 bases between. The CDR3 runs 11 residues. CDR1 is MDHEN and CDR2 is SYDVKM in the germline V gene. This CDR3 reads CASQTREKLFF. In nucleotides, the CDR3 is TGTGCCAGCCAAACCCGAGAAAAACTGTTTTTT. Together with reference TRBV28 and TRBJ1-4, the CDR3 gives the full variable domain: DVKVTQSSRYLVKRTGEKVFLECVQDMDHENMFWYRQDPGLGLRLIYFSYDVKMKEKGDIPEGYSVSREKKERFSLILESASTNQTSMYLCASQTREKLFFGSGTQLSVL.